These T cell receptor beta chains were read from a single sample in a study of blood T cells in healthy people across ages. TCRdb passed the 5' RACE reads through MiXCR, listing each CDR3 protein once. The table lists some 1,800,000 distinct CDR3 sequences, around 42% of them singletons. Sequenced input: blood. The receptors shown here come from a human donor in good health. The CDR3 runs from the conserved cysteine through the conserved F or W. A D gene is named only where the DNA matches it firmly. The size entry is marked missing in some rows and otherwise reads once, few, many or a size class.

j_call,v_call,clone_size,d_call,cdr3_aa,cdr3_nt
TRBJ2-7,TRBV7-2,NA,TRBD2,CASSFLAGGVRFSSYEQYF,TGTGCCAGCAGCTTCTTAGCGGGGGGCGTAAGATTCAGCTCCTACGAGCAGTACTTC
TRBJ2-7,TRBV5-1,few,NA,CASSSPSTGENEQYF,TGCGCCAGCAGCTCCCCCTCGACAGGAGAGAACGAGCAGTACTTC
TRBJ2-5,TRBV9,few,TRBD2,CASSAGLAGGQGETQYF,TGTGCCAGCAGCGCCGGACTAGCGGGGGGACAGGGGGAGACCCAGTACTTC
TRBJ2-4,TRBV28,NA,NA,CASSAHSPRGEAKNIQYF,TGTGCCAGCAGCGCCCACAGCCCCAGAGGGGAAGCCAAAAACATTCAGTACTTC
TRBJ2-5,TRBV12-3/TRBV12-4,NA,NA,CASSFINNEQYF,TGTGCCAGCAGTTTCATTAACAATGAGCAGTACTTC
TRBJ1-2,TRBV20-1,NA,NA,CSARSYREGYTF,TGCAGTGCTAGATCCTACAGGGAGGGCTACACCTTC
TRBJ1-2,TRBV3-1,few,NA,CASSQGGALGNYGYTF,TGTGCCAGCAGCCAAGGGGGGGCTTTAGGGAACTATGGCTACACCTTC
TRBJ1-1,TRBV5-5,NA,TRBD1,CAGQDRADTEAFF,TGTGCCGGACAGGACAGGGCAGACACTGAAGCTTTCTTT
TRBJ1-5,TRBV6-6,NA,TRBD1,CASSHPPGQGREQPQHF,TGTGCCAGCAGTCATCCACCAGGACAGGGAAGGGAGCAGCCCCAGCATTTT
TRBJ1-2,TRBV27,NA,NA,CASSLGVGVPGYTF,TGTGCCAGCAGTCTAGGGGTTGGGGTTCCTGGCTACACCTTC
TRBJ2-5,TRBV29-1,many,NA,CSVELNSQTQYF,TGCAGCGTTGAGTTAAACAGTCAGACCCAGTACTTC
TRBJ1-1,TRBV20-1,NA,NA,CSARGAKTVNTEAFF,TGCAGTGCTAGAGGAGCGAAGACGGTGAACACTGAAGCTTTCTTT
TRBJ1-1,TRBV10-3,few,NA,CAISELGGSNTEAFF,TGTGCCATCAGTGAGCTTGGTGGTTCGAACACTGAAGCTTTCTTT
TRBJ2-1,TRBV7-6,few,NA,CASTRALLGTNEQFF,TGTGCCAGCACCCGAGCACTTTTGGGGACCAATGAGCAGTTCTTC
TRBJ2-7,TRBV6-1,few,NA,CASSEAFYEQYF,TGTGCCAGCAGTGAAGCGTTCTACGAGCAGTACTTC
TRBJ2-6,TRBV12-3/TRBV12-4,NA,TRBD2,CASRLRGAGANVLTF,TGTGCCAGCCGTCTCCGGGGGGCTGGGGCCAACGTCCTGACTTTC